This T cell receptor (beta chain) was captured in a study of CD8 T cells in Susac syndrome. TEMRA cells were enriched by FACS, and CD4+ and CD8+ T cells were negatively isolated. Reverse transcription of about 0.45 to 1 ug RNA used random hexamers. TCR beta CDR3 was amplified by immunoSEQ multiplex PCR. This amplification extended across 54 Vbeta and 13 Jbeta segments. In TCRdb, the immunoSEQ multiplex PCR reads were re-called with MiXCR into one record per CDR3 protein. This sample has under 200,000 distinct CDR3 sequences, with 90% to 95% found just once. Germline lookup yields CDR1 MNHEY and CDR2 SMNVEV (reference sequence). The CDR3 length is 13 residues. Trimming took 7 bases from V and 2 from J, leaving 12 bases between them.

The rearrangement joins TRBV27 to TRBJ2-7, with TRBD2 as a possible D gene (6 bases). The source material was CD8+ T cells from PBMCs. This clonotype was sampled from a human donor with multiple sclerosis. CDR3: CASKEGSAYEQYF. CDR3 bases: TGTGCCAGCAAGGAGGGGTCGGCCTACGAGCAGTACTTC.